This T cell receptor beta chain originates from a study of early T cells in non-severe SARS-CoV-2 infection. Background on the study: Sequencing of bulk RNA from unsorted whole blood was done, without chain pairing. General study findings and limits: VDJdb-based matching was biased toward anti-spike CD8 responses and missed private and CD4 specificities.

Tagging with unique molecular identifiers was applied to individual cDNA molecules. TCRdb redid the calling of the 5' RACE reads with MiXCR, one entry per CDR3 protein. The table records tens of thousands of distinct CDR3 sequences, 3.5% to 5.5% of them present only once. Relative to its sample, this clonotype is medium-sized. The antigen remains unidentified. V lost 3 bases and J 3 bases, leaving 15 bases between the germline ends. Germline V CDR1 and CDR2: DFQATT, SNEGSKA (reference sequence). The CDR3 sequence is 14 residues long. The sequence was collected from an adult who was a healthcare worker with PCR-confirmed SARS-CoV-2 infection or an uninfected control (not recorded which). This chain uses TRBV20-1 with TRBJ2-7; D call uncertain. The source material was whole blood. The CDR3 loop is CSARERATYYEQYF. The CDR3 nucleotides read TGCAGTGCTAGGGAAAGAGCTACTTACTACGAGCAGTACTTC.